This TCR beta chain was recovered during a study of T cells in Graves' hyperthyroidism and ophthalmopathy. General study findings and limits: A model of 13 V-J pairs discriminated ophthalmopathy from stable hyperthyroidism.

Germline V gene sequence: CDR1 KGHSH, CDR2 LQKENI. V gave up 3 bases and J gave up 0 bases, with 12 bases separating them. The CDR3 contains 16 residues. This clonotype was recorded many times. Its target is not known. Researchers amplified the TCR beta CDR3 regions from RNA transcripts. First-round RT-PCR targeting the TCR CDR3 was performed with the HTBI primer set. TCRdb redid the calling of the multiplex PCR reads with MiXCR, one entry per CDR3 protein. Seen here are around 570,000 distinct CDR3 sequences, about 20% observed once, and the top ten hold approximately 50%. The chain couples TRBV18 to TRBJ2-1; maybe TRBD1 (6 bases). The sample consisted of blood. The source is a man in his forties with Graves' ophthalmopathy. CDR3 coding DNA: TGTGCCAGCTCACCTCTCGACAGGAGCTCCTACAATGAGCAGTTCTTC. This encodes CASSPLDRSSYNEQFF.